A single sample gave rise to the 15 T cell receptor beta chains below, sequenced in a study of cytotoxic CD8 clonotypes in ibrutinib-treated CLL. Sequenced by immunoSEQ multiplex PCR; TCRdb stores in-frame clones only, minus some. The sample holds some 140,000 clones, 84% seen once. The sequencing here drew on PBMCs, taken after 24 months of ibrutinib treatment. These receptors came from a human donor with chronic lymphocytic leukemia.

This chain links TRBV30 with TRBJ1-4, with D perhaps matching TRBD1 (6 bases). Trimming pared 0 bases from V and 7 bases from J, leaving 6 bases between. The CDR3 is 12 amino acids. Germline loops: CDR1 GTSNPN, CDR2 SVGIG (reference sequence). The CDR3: CAWSVQGEKLFF. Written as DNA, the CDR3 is TGTGCCTGGAGTGTACAGGGTGAAAAACTGTTTTTT. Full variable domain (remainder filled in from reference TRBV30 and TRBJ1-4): SQTIHQWPATLVQPVGSPLSLECTVEGTSNPNLYWYRQAAGRGLQLLFYSVGIGQISSEVPQNLSASRPQDRQFILSSKKLLLSDSGFYLCAWSVQGEKLFFGSGTQLSVL.

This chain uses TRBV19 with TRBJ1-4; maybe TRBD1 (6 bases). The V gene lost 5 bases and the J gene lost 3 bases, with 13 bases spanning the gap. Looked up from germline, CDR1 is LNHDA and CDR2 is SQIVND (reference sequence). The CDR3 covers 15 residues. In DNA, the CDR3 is TGTGCCAGTAGTGATGGGGGGGCGGCTAATGAAAAACTGTTTTTT. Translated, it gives CASSDGGAANEKLFF. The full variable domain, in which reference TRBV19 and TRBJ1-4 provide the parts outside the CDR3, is DGGITQSPKYLFRKEGQNVTLSCEQNLNHDAMYWYRQDPGQGLRLIYYSQIVNDFQKGDIAEGYSVSREKKESFPLTVTSAQKNPTAFYLCASSDGGAANEKLFFGSGTQLSVL.

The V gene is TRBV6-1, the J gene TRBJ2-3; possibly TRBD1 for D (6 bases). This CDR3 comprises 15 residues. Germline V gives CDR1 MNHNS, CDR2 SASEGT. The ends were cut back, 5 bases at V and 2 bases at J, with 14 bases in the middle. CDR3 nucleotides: TGTGCCAGCAGTCAACAGGGATCCCCCACAGATACGCAGTATTTT. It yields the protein CASSQQGSPTDTQYF.

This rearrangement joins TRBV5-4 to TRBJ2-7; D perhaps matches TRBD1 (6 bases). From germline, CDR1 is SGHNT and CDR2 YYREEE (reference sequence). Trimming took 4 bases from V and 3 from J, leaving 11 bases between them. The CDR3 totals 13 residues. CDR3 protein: CASSQGHLYEQYF. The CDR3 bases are TGTGCCAGCAGCCAGGGACATCTCTACGAGCAGTACTTC.

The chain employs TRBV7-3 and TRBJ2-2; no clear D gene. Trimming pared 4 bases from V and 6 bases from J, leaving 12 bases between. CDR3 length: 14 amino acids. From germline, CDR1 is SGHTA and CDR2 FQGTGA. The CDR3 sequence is CASSSGSFAGELFF. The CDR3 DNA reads TGTGCCAGCAGCTCGGGCTCCTTTGCCGGGGAGCTGTTTTTT.

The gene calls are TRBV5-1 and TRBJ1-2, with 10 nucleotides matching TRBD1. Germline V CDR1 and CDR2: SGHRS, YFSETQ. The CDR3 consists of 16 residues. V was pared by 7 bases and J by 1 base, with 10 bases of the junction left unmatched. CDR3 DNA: TGCGCCAGCGCCGGGACAGGGGAAAGACTTAACTATGGCTACACCTTC. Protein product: CASAGTGERLNYGYTF.

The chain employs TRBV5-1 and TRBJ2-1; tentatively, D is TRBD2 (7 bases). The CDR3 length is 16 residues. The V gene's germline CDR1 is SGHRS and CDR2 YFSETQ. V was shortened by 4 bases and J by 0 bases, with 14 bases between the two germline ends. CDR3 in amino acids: CASSPEGGSSYNEQFF. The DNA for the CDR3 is TGCGCCAGCAGCCCCGAGGGGGGGAGCTCCTACAATGAGCAGTTCTTC.

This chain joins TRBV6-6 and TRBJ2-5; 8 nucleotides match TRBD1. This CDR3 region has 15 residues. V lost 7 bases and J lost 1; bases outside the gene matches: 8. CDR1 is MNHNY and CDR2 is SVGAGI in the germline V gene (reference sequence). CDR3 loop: CASNRDRWGQETQYF. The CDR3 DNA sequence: TGTGCCAGCAACCGGGACAGGTGGGGCCAAGAGACCCAGTACTTC.

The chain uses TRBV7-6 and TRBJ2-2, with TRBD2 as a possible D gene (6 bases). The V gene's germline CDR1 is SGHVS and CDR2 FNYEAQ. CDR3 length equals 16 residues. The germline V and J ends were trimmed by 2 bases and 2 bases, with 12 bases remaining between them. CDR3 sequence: CASSLMISGNTGELFF. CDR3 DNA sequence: TGTGCCAGCAGCTTAATGATTAGCGGCAACACCGGGGAGCTGTTTTTT.

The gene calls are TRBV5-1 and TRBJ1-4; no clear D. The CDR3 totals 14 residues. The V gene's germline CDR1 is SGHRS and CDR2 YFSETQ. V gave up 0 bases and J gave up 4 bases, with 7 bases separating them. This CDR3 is CASSLETSNEKLFF. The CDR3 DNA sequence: TGCGCCAGCAGCTTGGAGACAAGTAATGAAAAACTGTTTTTT. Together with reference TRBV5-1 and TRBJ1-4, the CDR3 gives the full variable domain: KAGVTQTPRYLIKTRGQQVTLSCSPISGHRSVSWYQQTPGQGLQFLFEYFSETQRNKGNFPGRFSGRQFSNSRSEMNVSTLELGDSALYLCASSLETSNEKLFFGSGTQLSVL.

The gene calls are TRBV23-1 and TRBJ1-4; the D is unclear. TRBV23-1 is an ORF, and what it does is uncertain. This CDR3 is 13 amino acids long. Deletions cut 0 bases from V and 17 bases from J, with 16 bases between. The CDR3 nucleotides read TGCGCCAGCAGTCAATCTCGCGCGTCCCCTGGTTTTTTT. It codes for CASSQSRASPGFF.

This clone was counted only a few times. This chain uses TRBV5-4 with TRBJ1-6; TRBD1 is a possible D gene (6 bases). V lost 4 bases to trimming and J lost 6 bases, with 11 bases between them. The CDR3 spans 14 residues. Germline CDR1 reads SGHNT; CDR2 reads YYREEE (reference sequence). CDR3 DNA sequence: TGTGCCAGCAGCACCAGGGGCCCTAATTCACCCCTCCACTTT. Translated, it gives CASSTRGPNSPLHF.

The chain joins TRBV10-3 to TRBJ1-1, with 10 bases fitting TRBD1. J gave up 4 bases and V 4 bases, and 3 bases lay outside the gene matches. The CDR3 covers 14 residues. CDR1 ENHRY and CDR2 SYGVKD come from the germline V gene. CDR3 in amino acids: CAISARQGATEAFF. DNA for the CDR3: TGTGCCATCAGTGCGCGACAGGGGGCCACTGAAGCTTTCTTT.

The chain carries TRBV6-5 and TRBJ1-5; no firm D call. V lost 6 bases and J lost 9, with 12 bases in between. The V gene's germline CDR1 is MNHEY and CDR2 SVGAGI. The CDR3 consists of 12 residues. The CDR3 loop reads CASRAPPGPQHF. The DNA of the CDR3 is TGTGCCAGCAGGGCCCCCCCTGGGCCCCAGCATTTT.

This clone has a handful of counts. CDR3 DNA: TGTGCCAGCAGTCAATTGGACAGGGTTAGTGGTCAGCCCCAGCATTTT. This codes for CASSQLDRVSGQPQHF. The rearrangement uses TRBV6-6 and TRBJ1-5; 8 nucleotides match TRBD1. The CDR3 is 16 amino acids. The V segment lost 5 bases and the J segment 6 bases; nucleotides outside the gene matches: 12. In germline, CDR1 is MNHNY, CDR2 SVGAGI (reference sequence).